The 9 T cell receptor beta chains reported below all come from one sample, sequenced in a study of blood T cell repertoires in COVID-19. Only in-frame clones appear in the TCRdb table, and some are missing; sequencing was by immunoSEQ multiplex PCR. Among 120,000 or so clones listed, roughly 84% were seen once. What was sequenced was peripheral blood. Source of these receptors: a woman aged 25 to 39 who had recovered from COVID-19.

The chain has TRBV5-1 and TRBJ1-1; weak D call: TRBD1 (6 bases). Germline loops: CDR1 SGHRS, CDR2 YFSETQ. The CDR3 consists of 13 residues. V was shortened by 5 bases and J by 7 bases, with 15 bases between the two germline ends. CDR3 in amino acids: CASSGGGHREAFF. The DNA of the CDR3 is TGCGCCAGCAGTGGGGGCGGGCATCGTGAAGCTTTCTTT.

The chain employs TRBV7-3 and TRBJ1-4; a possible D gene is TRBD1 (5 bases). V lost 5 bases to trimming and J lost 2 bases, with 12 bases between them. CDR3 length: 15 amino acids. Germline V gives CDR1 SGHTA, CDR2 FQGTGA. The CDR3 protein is CASSPGGTTNEKLFF. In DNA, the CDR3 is TGTGCCAGCAGCCCCGGGGGTACTACTAATGAAAAACTGTTTTTT.

CDR3 bases: TGTGCCAGCAGCTTTACGGGGCGGGGGTACCTCCAAGAGACCCAGTACTTC. Its protein is CASSFTGRGYLQETQYF. The chain uses TRBV7-6 and TRBJ2-5; TRBD2 matches at 7 bases. Per germline, CDR1 SGHVS and CDR2 FNYEAQ. The V and J ends lost 3 bases and 1 base, in that order; junction bases with no gene match: 11. The CDR3 totals 17 residues.

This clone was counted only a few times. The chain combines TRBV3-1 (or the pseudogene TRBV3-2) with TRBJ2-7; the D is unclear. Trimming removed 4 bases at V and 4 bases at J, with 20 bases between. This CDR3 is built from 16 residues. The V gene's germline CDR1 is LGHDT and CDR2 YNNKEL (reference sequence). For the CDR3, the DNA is TGTGCCAGCAGCCCTGTGTGGGCAGACCTTCGTTACGAGCAGTACTTC. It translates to CASSPVWADLRYEQYF.

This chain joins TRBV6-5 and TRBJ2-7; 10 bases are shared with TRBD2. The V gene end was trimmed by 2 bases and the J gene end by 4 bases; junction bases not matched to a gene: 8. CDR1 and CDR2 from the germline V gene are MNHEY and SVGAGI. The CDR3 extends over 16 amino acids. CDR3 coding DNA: TGTGCCAGCAGTTACCCAACAGCGGGGGGGCGGTACGAGCAGTACTTC. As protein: CASSYPTAGGRYEQYF.

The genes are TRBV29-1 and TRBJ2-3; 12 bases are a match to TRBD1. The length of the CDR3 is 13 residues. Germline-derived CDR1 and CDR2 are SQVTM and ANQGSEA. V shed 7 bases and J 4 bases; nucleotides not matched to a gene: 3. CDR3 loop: CSAGTGGADTQYF. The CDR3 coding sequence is TGCAGCGCTGGGACAGGGGGCGCAGATACGCAGTATTTT.

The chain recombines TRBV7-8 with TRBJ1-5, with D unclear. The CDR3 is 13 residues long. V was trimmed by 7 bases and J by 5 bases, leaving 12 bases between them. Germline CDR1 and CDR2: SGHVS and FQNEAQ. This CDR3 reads CASTANTDQPQHF. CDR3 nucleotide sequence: TGTGCCAGCACTGCAAACACCGATCAGCCCCAGCATTTT.

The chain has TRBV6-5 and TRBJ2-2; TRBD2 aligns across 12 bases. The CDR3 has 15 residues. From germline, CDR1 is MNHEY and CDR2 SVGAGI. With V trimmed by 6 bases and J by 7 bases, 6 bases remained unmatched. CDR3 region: CASSHRLAGVGELFF. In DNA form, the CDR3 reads TGTGCCAGCAGCCATCGACTAGCGGGGGTCGGGGAGCTGTTTTTT.

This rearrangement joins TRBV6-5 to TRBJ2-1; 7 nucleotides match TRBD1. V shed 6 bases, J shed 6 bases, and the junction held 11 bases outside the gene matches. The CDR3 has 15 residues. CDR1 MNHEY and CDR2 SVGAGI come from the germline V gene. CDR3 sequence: CASRHAGTVTNEQFF. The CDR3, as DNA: TGTGCCAGCAGACACGCCGGGACAGTGACCAATGAGCAGTTCTTC.